Listed below are T cell receptor beta chains from one sample, sequenced in a study of blood T cell repertoires in COVID-19. Profiled with immunoSEQ multiplex PCR; TCRdb holds only in-frame clones, not every one. This sample has around 200,000 clones; roughly 80% occur once, and the top ten carry approximately 13%. Sample: peripheral blood. Every receptor here comes from a woman aged 50 to 65 with acute or convalescent COVID-19. The CDR3 runs from the conserved cysteine through the conserved F or W. Each record gives: CDR3 DNA, CDR3 protein, clone size, D gene, V gene, J gene. D genes are given only for firm matches. Part of the rows lack a size; the others show once, few, many or a class for expanded clones.

CDR3nt: TGTGCCAGCGGGGCTAGCGGGATCGCGGAGCTGTTTTTT; CDR3aa: CASGASGIAELFF; abundance: .; d_gene: TRBD2; v_gene: TRBV9; j_gene: TRBJ2-2
CDR3nt: TGTGCCAGCAGCGGGGGTTATAATTCACCCCTCCACTTT; CDR3aa: CASSGGYNSPLHF; abundance: many; d_gene: .; v_gene: TRBV6-6; j_gene: TRBJ1-6
CDR3nt: TGCGCCAGCAGCCCCGGGACTAGCGGCTACAATGAGCAGTTCTTC; CDR3aa: CASSPGTSGYNEQFF; abundance: .; d_gene: TRBD2; v_gene: TRBV4-3; j_gene: TRBJ2-1
CDR3nt: TGTGCCAGTAGTTCTCATCACGGGACAGGGGATGAAAAACTGTTTTTT; CDR3aa: CASSSHHGTGDEKLFF; abundance: .; d_gene: TRBD1; v_gene: TRBV19; j_gene: TRBJ1-4
CDR3nt: TGCGCCAGCAGCTTGGTTCACTCTGGGGCCAACGTCCTGACTTTC; CDR3aa: CASSLVHSGANVLTF; abundance: .; d_gene: .; v_gene: TRBV5-1; j_gene: TRBJ2-6
CDR3nt: TGTGCCAGCTCCGGCCATCGACAGAACACTGAAGCTTTCTTT; CDR3aa: CASSGHRQNTEAFF; abundance: .; d_gene: .; v_gene: TRBV25-1; j_gene: TRBJ1-1
CDR3nt: TGTGCCAGCAGCCCGACAGGGTTCTCTGGAAACACCATATATTTT; CDR3aa: CASSPTGFSGNTIYF; abundance: .; d_gene: TRBD1; v_gene: TRBV16; j_gene: TRBJ1-3
CDR3nt: TGTGCCAGCAGCACCCGGACAGGGATAGGCTCACCCCTCCACTTT; CDR3aa: CASSTRTGIGSPLHF; abundance: .; d_gene: TRBD1; v_gene: TRBV7-2; j_gene: TRBJ1-6
CDR3nt: TGTGCCAGCAGCGCGATACAGGTAAACACTGAAGCTTTCTTT; CDR3aa: CASSAIQVNTEAFF; abundance: .; d_gene: .; v_gene: TRBV5-4; j_gene: TRBJ1-1
CDR3nt: TGCGCCAGCAGCTTGGCCCCGGGGAGCACAGATACGCAGTATTTT; CDR3aa: CASSLAPGSTDTQYF; abundance: .; d_gene: .; v_gene: TRBV5-1; j_gene: TRBJ2-3
CDR3nt: TGTGCCACCAGTGATTCGCAGCCGGGGGGCCAAGATACGCAGTATTTT; CDR3aa: CATSDSQPGGQDTQYF; abundance: .; d_gene: .; v_gene: TRBV24-1; j_gene: TRBJ2-3
CDR3nt: TGTGCCAGCTCGCGTTCAGGGGGCGGTCAGCCCCAGCATTTT; CDR3aa: CASSRSGGGQPQHF; abundance: once; d_gene: TRBD1; v_gene: TRBV18; j_gene: TRBJ1-5
CDR3nt: TGTGCCAGCAGCCCCGGGACAGGTTTGATTCAGTACTTC; CDR3aa: CASSPGTGLIQYF; abundance: .; d_gene: TRBD1; v_gene: TRBV11-3; j_gene: TRBJ2-4
CDR3nt: TGTGCCAGCAGTTGGGGACAGGGGCTCGAGCAGTACTTC; CDR3aa: CASSWGQGLEQYF; abundance: .; d_gene: TRBD1; v_gene: TRBV28; j_gene: TRBJ2-7
CDR3nt: TGTGCCAGCGGTAGAGACAGGGCTGGAAACACCATATATTTT; CDR3aa: CASGRDRAGNTIYF; abundance: .; d_gene: TRBD1; v_gene: TRBV2; j_gene: TRBJ1-3
CDR3nt: TGTGCCAGCAGTGGGGGGCTGAGGACTGAAGCTTTCTTT; CDR3aa: CASSGGLRTEAFF; abundance: .; d_gene: .; v_gene: TRBV25-1; j_gene: TRBJ1-1
CDR3nt: TGTGCCACCAGTGAGGGGGGAACAGGGGCCTCGAATGAAAAACTGTTTTTT; CDR3aa: CATSEGGTGASNEKLFF; abundance: .; d_gene: TRBD1; v_gene: TRBV24-1; j_gene: TRBJ1-4
CDR3nt: TGCAGCGTTGAACTGACAGGAAATGAAGCTTTCTTT; CDR3aa: CSVELTGNEAFF; abundance: .; d_gene: .; v_gene: TRBV29-1; j_gene: TRBJ1-1
CDR3nt: TGTGCCAGCAGCCAAGAAGGGCGGGGGAACACCGGGGAGCTGTTTTTT; CDR3aa: CASSQEGRGNTGELFF; abundance: .; d_gene: .; v_gene: TRBV3-1/TRBV3-2; j_gene: TRBJ2-2
CDR3nt: TGCAGCGTCGCCCCCACGAGCGGGAGGGCCTCGAATGAGCAGTTCTTC; CDR3aa: CSVAPTSGRASNEQFF; abundance: .; d_gene: TRBD2; v_gene: TRBV29-1; j_gene: TRBJ2-1
CDR3nt: TGTGCCAGCAGGCCCAAGCGGGGCGTATACAATGAGCAGTTCTTC; CDR3aa: CASRPKRGVYNEQFF; abundance: once; d_gene: TRBD2; v_gene: TRBV6-5; j_gene: TRBJ2-1
CDR3nt: TGTGCCAGCAGTTCTCCCGGGACAGGGAGGTCCTACGAGCAGTACTTC; CDR3aa: CASSSPGTGRSYEQYF; abundance: .; d_gene: TRBD1; v_gene: TRBV28; j_gene: TRBJ2-7
CDR3nt: TGTGCCAGCAGTTACGGACTGACCTCCTACAATGAGCAGTTCTTC; CDR3aa: CASSYGLTSYNEQFF; abundance: .; d_gene: .; v_gene: TRBV6-6; j_gene: TRBJ2-1
CDR3nt: TGTGCCAGCAGCTTACGATCAAACTTTAATACCGGGGAGCTGTTTTTT; CDR3aa: CASSLRSNFNTGELFF; abundance: .; d_gene: .; v_gene: TRBV7-6; j_gene: TRBJ2-2
CDR3nt: TGTGCCAGCAGCGTAGGGGTAGCGGGAGGCTACGAGCAGTACTTC; CDR3aa: CASSVGVAGGYEQYF; abundance: .; d_gene: TRBD2; v_gene: TRBV9; j_gene: TRBJ2-7
CDR3nt: TGTGCCAGTAGTGCAACAGGGAAATCCGGAAACACCATATATTTT; CDR3aa: CASSATGKSGNTIYF; abundance: .; d_gene: .; v_gene: TRBV19; j_gene: TRBJ1-3
CDR3nt: TGTGCCAGCAGCCAAGCGGGGTCCAACGTCCTGACTTTC; CDR3aa: CASSQAGSNVLTF; abundance: .; d_gene: .; v_gene: TRBV4-2; j_gene: TRBJ2-6
CDR3nt: TGTGCCAGCAGCAGGGGTCCCGGGGAGCAGTACTTC; CDR3aa: CASSRGPGEQYF; abundance: .; d_gene: .; v_gene: TRBV2; j_gene: TRBJ2-7
CDR3nt: TGTGCCAGCACACTACAGGGCGCAGATACGCAGTATTTT; CDR3aa: CASTLQGADTQYF; abundance: .; d_gene: .; v_gene: TRBV11-3; j_gene: TRBJ2-3
CDR3nt: TGTGCCTCTAGCTTGGTAGGGGGGCCCCAGCATTTT; CDR3aa: CASSLVGGPQHF; abundance: .; d_gene: .; v_gene: TRBV5-6; j_gene: TRBJ1-5
CDR3nt: TGCGCCAGCAGCCAAGGCTGGGCTAGCGGAGATAGCTCCTACGAGCAGTACTTC; CDR3aa: CASSQGWASGDSSYEQYF; abundance: once; d_gene: TRBD2; v_gene: TRBV4-1; j_gene: TRBJ2-7
CDR3nt: TGTGCCAGCAGCTTGACCTGGACAGGGAAGGGTTCACCCCTCCACTTT; CDR3aa: CASSLTWTGKGSPLHF; abundance: .; d_gene: TRBD1; v_gene: TRBV5-5; j_gene: TRBJ1-6
CDR3nt: TGTGCCAGTAGTTGGCGCCAGGGGACCCAGTACTTC; CDR3aa: CASSWRQGTQYF; abundance: once; d_gene: .; v_gene: TRBV19; j_gene: TRBJ2-5
CDR3nt: TGTGCCAGCAGCGGGGACAGGGACGCGTATAATTCACCCCTCCACTTT; CDR3aa: CASSGDRDAYNSPLHF; abundance: .; d_gene: TRBD1; v_gene: TRBV7-2; j_gene: TRBJ1-6
CDR3nt: TGTGCCAGTAGTCCCGGACAGTGGGGGGCCAACGTCCTGACTTTC; CDR3aa: CASSPGQWGANVLTF; abundance: .; d_gene: .; v_gene: TRBV19; j_gene: TRBJ2-6
CDR3nt: TGTGCCAGCAGTTACTCGAGCTACCGATTTCCCAATCAGCCCCAGCATTTT; CDR3aa: CASSYSSYRFPNQPQHF; abundance: many; d_gene: .; v_gene: TRBV6-2/TRBV6-3; j_gene: TRBJ1-5
CDR3nt: TGTGCCAGCACCGTAAGCAATAGCCCAACAGATACGCAGTATTTT; CDR3aa: CASTVSNSPTDTQYF; abundance: few; d_gene: .; v_gene: TRBV28; j_gene: TRBJ2-3
CDR3nt: TGTGCCAGCAGTACGACAGGGTGGGAGCTGTTTTTT; CDR3aa: CASSTTGWELFF; abundance: .; d_gene: TRBD1; v_gene: TRBV27; j_gene: TRBJ2-2
CDR3nt: TGTGCCACCAGGACTAGCGGGACATTATCTGGGGCCAACGTCCTGACTTTC; CDR3aa: CATRTSGTLSGANVLTF; abundance: .; d_gene: TRBD2; v_gene: TRBV7-9; j_gene: TRBJ2-6
CDR3nt: TGCGCCAGCAGTGAACAACACAATGAGCAGTTCTTC; CDR3aa: CASSEQHNEQFF; abundance: once; d_gene: .; v_gene: TRBV10-1; j_gene: TRBJ2-1
CDR3nt: TGTGCTAGTGGTTTGGCGGGGGGCGGGAGTCAGCCCCAGCATTTT; CDR3aa: CASGLAGGGSQPQHF; abundance: .; d_gene: .; v_gene: TRBV12-5; j_gene: TRBJ1-5
CDR3nt: TGTGCCAGCGGACAGGGGACCGGGGAGCTGTTTTTT; CDR3aa: CASGQGTGELFF; abundance: .; d_gene: TRBD1; v_gene: TRBV28; j_gene: TRBJ2-2
CDR3nt: TGTGCCAGCAGCAGATCTAGCGCCAACAATGAGCAGTTCTTC; CDR3aa: CASSRSSANNEQFF; abundance: .; d_gene: .; v_gene: TRBV2; j_gene: TRBJ2-1
CDR3nt: TGTGCCAGCTCAAGAGACAGGGATACGCAGTATTTT; CDR3aa: CASSRDRDTQYF; abundance: .; d_gene: .; v_gene: TRBV18; j_gene: TRBJ2-3
CDR3nt: TGTGCCAGCAGCTTTTTCCAGACAGAGAGGACCTATAATTCACCCCTCCACTTT; CDR3aa: CASSFFQTERTYNSPLHF; abundance: .; d_gene: .; v_gene: TRBV5-6; j_gene: TRBJ1-6
CDR3nt: TGCGCCAGCAGCCCGGGCTTGGGACAGGGGAATTCACCCCTCCACTTT; CDR3aa: CASSPGLGQGNSPLHF; abundance: .; d_gene: TRBD1; v_gene: TRBV5-1; j_gene: TRBJ1-6
CDR3nt: TGTGCCAGCAGTTACAGGAGGACAGGGAATCAGCCCCAGCATTTT; CDR3aa: CASSYRRTGNQPQHF; abundance: .; d_gene: TRBD1; v_gene: TRBV6-5; j_gene: TRBJ1-5
CDR3nt: TGTGCCAGCTCACCACAGGGACAGATGAACACTGAAGCTTTCTTT; CDR3aa: CASSPQGQMNTEAFF; abundance: .; d_gene: TRBD1; v_gene: TRBV18; j_gene: TRBJ1-1
CDR3nt: TGTGCCAGCTCACACACGACAGGCCTCTACGAGCAGTACTTC; CDR3aa: CASSHTTGLYEQYF; abundance: many; d_gene: .; v_gene: TRBV18; j_gene: TRBJ2-7
CDR3nt: TGTGCCAGCAGCCCAGGGGGGAGCGGGAGGGACAATGAGCAGTTCTTC; CDR3aa: CASSPGGSGRDNEQFF; abundance: once; d_gene: TRBD2; v_gene: TRBV7-2; j_gene: TRBJ2-1
CDR3nt: TGTGCCAGCAGTTACGGCAGGGGGTCCTACGAGCAGTACTTC; CDR3aa: CASSYGRGSYEQYF; abundance: .; d_gene: TRBD1; v_gene: TRBV6-2/TRBV6-3; j_gene: TRBJ2-7
CDR3nt: TGTGCTAGTGGTTTTGGGTCGCAGGCTAGCGGGAGGAATGAGCAGTTCTTC; CDR3aa: CASGFGSQASGRNEQFF; abundance: .; d_gene: TRBD2; v_gene: TRBV12-5; j_gene: TRBJ2-1
CDR3nt: TGTGCCAGCCGGACAGGGCTCATGAACACTGAAGCTTTCTTT; CDR3aa: CASRTGLMNTEAFF; abundance: .; d_gene: TRBD1; v_gene: TRBV19; j_gene: TRBJ1-1
CDR3nt: TGTGCCGTCCGTCGACCCGAGGACAGCAATGAGCAGTTCTTC; CDR3aa: CAVRRPEDSNEQFF; abundance: .; d_gene: .; v_gene: TRBV7-8; j_gene: TRBJ2-1
CDR3nt: TGCGCCAGCAGCCCCGGGACACAGACCGGGGAGCTGTTTTTT; CDR3aa: CASSPGTQTGELFF; abundance: .; d_gene: .; v_gene: TRBV5-1; j_gene: TRBJ2-2
CDR3nt: TGTGCCACCAGCAGAGACTTCAGGACAGCCCAAGAGACCCAGTACTTC; CDR3aa: CATSRDFRTAQETQYF; abundance: .; d_gene: .; v_gene: TRBV15; j_gene: TRBJ2-5
CDR3nt: TGTGCCAGCAGGCGGGACCACTACAATGAGCAGTTCTTC; CDR3aa: CASRRDHYNEQFF; abundance: .; d_gene: .; v_gene: TRBV2; j_gene: TRBJ2-1
CDR3nt: TGTGCCAGTAGTCCCTCCGGGACAGGGGCGTCTTATAGCAATCAGCCCCAGCATTTT; CDR3aa: CASSPSGTGASYSNQPQHF; abundance: .; d_gene: TRBD1; v_gene: TRBV19; j_gene: TRBJ1-5
CDR3nt: TGTGCCAGCAGCGTTAGCGGGGGGGAATCAGATACGCAGTATTTT; CDR3aa: CASSVSGGESDTQYF; abundance: .; d_gene: TRBD2; v_gene: TRBV9; j_gene: TRBJ2-3